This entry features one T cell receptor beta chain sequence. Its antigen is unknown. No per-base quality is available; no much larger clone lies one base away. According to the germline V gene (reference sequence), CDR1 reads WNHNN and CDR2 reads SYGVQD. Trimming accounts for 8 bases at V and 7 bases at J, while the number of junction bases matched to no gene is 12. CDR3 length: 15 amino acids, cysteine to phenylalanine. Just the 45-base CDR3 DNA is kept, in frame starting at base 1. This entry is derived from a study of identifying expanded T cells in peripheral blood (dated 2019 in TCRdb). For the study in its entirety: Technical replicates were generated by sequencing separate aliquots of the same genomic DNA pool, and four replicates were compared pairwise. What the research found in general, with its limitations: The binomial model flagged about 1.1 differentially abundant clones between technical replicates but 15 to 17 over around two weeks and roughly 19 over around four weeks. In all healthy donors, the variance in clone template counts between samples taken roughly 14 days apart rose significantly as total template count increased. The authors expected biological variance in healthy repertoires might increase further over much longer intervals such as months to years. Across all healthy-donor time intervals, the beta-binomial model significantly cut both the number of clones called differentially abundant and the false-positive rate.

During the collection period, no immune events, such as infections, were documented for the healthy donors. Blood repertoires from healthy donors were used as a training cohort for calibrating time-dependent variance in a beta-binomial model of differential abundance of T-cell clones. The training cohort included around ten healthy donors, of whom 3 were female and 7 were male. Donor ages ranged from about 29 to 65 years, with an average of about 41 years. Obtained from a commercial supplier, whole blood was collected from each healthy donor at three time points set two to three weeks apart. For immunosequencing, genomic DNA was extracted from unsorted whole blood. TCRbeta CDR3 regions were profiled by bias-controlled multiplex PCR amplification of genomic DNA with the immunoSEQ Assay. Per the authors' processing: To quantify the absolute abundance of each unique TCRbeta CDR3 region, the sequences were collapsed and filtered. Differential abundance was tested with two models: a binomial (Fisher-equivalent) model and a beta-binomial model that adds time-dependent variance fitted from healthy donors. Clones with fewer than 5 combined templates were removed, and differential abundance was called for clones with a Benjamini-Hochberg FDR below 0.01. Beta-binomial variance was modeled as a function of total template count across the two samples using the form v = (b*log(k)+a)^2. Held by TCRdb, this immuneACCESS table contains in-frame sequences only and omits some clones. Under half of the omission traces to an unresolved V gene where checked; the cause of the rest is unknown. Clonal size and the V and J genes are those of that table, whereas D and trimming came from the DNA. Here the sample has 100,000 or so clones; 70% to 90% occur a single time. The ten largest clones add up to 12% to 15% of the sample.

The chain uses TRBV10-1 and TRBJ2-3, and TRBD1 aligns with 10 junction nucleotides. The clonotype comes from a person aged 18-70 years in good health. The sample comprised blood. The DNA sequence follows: TGCGCCAGCGGGGAGGGACAGGGGTTCAGAAATACGCAGTATTTT. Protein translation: CASGEGQGFRNTQYF.